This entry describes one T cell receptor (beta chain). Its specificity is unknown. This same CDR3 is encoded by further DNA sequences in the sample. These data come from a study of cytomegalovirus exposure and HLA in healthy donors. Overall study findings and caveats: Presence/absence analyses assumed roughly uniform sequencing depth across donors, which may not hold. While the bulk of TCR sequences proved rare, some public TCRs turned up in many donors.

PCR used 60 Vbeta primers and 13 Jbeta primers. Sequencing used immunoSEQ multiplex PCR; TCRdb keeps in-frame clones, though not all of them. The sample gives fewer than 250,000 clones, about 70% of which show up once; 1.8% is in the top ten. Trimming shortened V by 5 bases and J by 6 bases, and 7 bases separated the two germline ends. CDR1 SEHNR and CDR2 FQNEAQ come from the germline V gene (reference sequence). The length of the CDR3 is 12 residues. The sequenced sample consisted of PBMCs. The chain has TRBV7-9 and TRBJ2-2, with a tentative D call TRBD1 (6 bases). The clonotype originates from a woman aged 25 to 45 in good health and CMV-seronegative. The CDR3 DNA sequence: TGTGCCAGCAGCCGACAGGCCGGGGAGCTGTTTTTT. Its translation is CASSRQAGELFF.